This T cell receptor delta chain came from a study of gammadelta T cells in human blood. Broader study findings: Right after birth, innate γδ T cells reportedly expanded polyclonally after microbial exposure.

TCRdb reapplied CATT to the RT-PCR reads. The data show just over 450 delta-chain clones, with about 14% seen just once and over 15% held by the top ten. The ends lost 8 bases at V and 2 bases at J; junction bases unmatched: 23. The CDR3 spans 21 residues. Germline loops: CDR1 TSWWSYY, CDR2 QGS. Sample share makes this clone large. Its antigen is unidentified. Source material: non-Vgamma9Vdelta2 gamma-delta T cells from infant blood. The TCR sequence derives from a human donor. The chain carries TRDV1 and TRDJ1, with 13 bases aligning to TRDD3. Here the CDR3 reads CALTHTVLDPVLGDTTDKLIF. As DNA, the CDR3 is TGTGCTCTTACCCATACAGTCCTCGATCCTGTACTGGGGGATACGACCGATAAACTCATCTTT.